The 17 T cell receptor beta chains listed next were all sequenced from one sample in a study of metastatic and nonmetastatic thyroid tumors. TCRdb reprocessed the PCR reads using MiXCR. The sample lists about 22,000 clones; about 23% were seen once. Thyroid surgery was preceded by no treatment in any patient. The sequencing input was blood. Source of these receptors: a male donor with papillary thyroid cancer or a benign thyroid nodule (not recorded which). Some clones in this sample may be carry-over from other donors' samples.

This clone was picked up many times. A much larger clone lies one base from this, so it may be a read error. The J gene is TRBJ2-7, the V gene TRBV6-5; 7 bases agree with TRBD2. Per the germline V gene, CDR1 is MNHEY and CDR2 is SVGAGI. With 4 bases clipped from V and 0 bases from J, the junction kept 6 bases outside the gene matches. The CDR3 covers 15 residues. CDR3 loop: CASSSGAGVSYEQYF. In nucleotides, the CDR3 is TGTGCCAGCAGTTCCGGTGCGGGAGTCTCCTACGAGCAGTACTTC.

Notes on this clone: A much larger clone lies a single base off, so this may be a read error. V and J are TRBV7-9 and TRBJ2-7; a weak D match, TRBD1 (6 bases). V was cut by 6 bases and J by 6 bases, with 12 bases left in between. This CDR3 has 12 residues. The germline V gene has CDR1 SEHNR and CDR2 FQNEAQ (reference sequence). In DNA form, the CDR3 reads TGTGCCAGCAGTCCATCGGACAGCGAGCAGTACTTC. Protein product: CASSPSDSEQYF.

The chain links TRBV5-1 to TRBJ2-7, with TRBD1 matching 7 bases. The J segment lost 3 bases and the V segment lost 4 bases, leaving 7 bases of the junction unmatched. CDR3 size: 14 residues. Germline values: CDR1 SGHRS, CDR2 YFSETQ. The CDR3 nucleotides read TGCGCCAGCAGCCCGGGGACAGATATCTACGAGCAGTACTTC. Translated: CASSPGTDIYEQYF.

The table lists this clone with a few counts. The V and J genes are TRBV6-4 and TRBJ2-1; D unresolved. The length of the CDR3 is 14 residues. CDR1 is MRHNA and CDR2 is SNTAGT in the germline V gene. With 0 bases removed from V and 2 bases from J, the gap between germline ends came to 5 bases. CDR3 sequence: CASSDSATYNEQFF. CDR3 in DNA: TGTGCCAGCAGTGACTCGGCTACCTACAATGAGCAGTTCTTC.

The CDR3 DNA is TGCAGTGCTAGAGATCTGTGGTTAACCCTCCACTTT. This sequence encodes CSARDLWLTLHF. The chain employs TRBV20-1 and TRBJ1-6, with no clear D. Germline CDR1 is DFQATT and CDR2 is SNEGSKA (reference sequence). V was pared by 0 bases and J by 14 bases, with 11 bases between. The CDR3 spans 12 residues.

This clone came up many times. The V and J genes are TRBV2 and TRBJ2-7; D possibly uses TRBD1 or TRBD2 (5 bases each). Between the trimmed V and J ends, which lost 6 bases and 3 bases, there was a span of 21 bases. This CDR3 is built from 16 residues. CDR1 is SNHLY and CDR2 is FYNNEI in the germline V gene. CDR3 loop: CASRGPGSISSYEQYF. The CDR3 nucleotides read TGTGCCAGCAGGGGGCCGGGATCTATTTCCAGCTACGAGCAGTACTTC.

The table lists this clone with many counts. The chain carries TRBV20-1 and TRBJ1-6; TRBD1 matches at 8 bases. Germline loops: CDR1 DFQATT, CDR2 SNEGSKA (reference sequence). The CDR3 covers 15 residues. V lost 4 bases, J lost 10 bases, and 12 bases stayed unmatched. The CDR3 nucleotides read TGCAGTGCTAAAGTCTCCCAGGGGGCAGGCTCACCCCTCCACTTT. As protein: CSAKVSQGAGSPLHF.

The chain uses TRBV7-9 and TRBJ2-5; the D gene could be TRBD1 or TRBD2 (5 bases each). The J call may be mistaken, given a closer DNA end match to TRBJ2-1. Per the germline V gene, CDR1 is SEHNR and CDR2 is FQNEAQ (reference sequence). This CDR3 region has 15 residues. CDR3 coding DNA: TGTGCCAGCATGGACCGAGCGTCAGGGACGTATGAGCAGTTCTTC. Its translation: CASMDRASGTYEQFF.

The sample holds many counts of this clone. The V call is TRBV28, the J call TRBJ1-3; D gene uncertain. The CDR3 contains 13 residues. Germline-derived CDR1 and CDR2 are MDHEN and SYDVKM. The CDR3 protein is CASDGNSGNTIYF. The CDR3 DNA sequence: TGTGCTTCGGACGGTAACTCTGGAAACACCATATATTTT.

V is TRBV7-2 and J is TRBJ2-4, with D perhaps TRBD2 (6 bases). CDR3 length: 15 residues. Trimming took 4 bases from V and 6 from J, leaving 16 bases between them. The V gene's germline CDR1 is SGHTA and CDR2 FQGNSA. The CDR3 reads CASSSGGRDSNIQYF. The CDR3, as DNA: TGTGCCAGCAGCTCCGGAGGCAGGGACTCAAACATTCAGTACTTC. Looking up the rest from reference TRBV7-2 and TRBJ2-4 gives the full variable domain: GAGVSQSPSNKVTEKGKDVELRCDPISGHTALYWYRQSLGQGLEFLIYFQGNSAPDKSGLPSDRFSAERTGGSVSTLTIQRTQQEDSAVYLCASSSGGRDSNIQYFGAGTRLSVL.

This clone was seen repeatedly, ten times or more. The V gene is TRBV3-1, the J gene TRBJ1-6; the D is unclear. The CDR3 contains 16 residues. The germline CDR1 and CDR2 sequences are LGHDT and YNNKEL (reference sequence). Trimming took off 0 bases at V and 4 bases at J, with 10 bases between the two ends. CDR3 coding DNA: TGTGCCAGCAGCCAAGATTCCGACGGGTATAATTCACCCCTCCACTTT. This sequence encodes CASSQDSDGYNSPLHF.

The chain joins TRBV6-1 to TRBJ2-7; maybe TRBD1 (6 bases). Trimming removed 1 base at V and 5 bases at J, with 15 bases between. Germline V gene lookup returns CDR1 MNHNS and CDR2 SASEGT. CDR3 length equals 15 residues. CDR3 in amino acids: CASSEDQGSFDEQYF. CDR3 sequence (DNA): TGTGCCAGCAGTGAAGACCAGGGGTCATTCGACGAGCAGTACTTC.

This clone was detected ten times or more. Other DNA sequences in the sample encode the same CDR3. This CDR3 is CSAISQGAVGTQYF. The CDR3 DNA sequence: TGCAGTGCTATTTCACAGGGGGCGGTCGGGACCCAGTACTTC. V gene TRBV20-1 combines with J gene TRBJ2-5; 9 bases are shared with TRBD1. The CDR3 loop spans 14 amino acids. With V trimmed by 4 bases and J by 7 bases, 10 bases remained unmatched. In germline, CDR1 is DFQATT, CDR2 SNEGSKA (reference sequence).

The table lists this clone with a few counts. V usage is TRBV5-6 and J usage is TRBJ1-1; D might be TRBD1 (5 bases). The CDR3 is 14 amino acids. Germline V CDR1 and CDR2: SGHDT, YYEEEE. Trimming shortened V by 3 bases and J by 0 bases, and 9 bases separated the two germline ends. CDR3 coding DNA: TGTGCCAGCAGCTCGGACACGATGAACACTGAAGCTTTCTTT. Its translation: CASSSDTMNTEAFF.

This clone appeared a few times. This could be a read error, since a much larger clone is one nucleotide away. Here the CDR3 reads CASSFWDSTDTQYF. The CDR3 nucleotides read TGTGCCAGCAGTTTTTGGGACAGCACAGATACGCAGTATTTT. The V gene is TRBV27, the J gene TRBJ2-3; D may match TRBD1 or TRBD2 (5 bases each). V was shortened by 3 bases and J by 0 bases, with 7 bases between the two germline ends. The CDR3 spans 14 residues. Per germline, CDR1 MNHEY and CDR2 SMNVEV (reference sequence).

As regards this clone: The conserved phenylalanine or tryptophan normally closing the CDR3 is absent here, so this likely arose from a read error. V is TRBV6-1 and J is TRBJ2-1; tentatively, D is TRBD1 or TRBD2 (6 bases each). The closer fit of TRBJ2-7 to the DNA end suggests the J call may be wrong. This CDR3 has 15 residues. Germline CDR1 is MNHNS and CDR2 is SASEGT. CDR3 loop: CASSEAGEGGREQYS. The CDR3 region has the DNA TGTGCCAGCAGTGAAGCGGGAGAGGGGGGCCGGGAGCAGTACTCA.

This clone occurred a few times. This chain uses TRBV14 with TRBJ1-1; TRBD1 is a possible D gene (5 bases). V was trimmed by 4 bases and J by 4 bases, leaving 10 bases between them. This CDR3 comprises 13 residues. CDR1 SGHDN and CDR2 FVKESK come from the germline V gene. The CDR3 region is CASSRSGFTEAFF. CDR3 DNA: TGTGCCAGCAGCCGTTCAGGGTTCACTGAAGCTTTCTTT.